Below are 10 T cell receptor beta chains sequenced from a single sample in a study of shared clonotypes between healthy human individuals. Sequencing used immunoSEQ multiplex PCR; TCRdb keeps in-frame clones, though not all of them. The data contain some 240,000 clones, approximately 65% of them singletons. Sequenced: memory CD4+ T cells sorted from blood. Subset described: CD45RA-negative fraction. These receptors all come from a man aged 25-45 years in good health.

This chain links TRBV18 with TRBJ2-5; 7 bases line up with TRBD1. The V segment lost 4 bases and the J segment 0 bases; nucleotides outside the gene matches: 2. CDR3 length equals 14 residues. Germline CDR1 reads KGHSH; CDR2 reads LQKENI. CDR3 nucleotides: TGTGCCAGCTCACGGGGACAGTACCAAGAGACCCAGTACTTC. Its translation is CASSRGQYQETQYF.

The chain has TRBV5-1 and TRBJ1-4; TRBD1 aligns across 11 bases. The CDR3 loop spans 16 amino acids. Losses at the gene ends were 5 bases for V and 4 bases for J; bases not matched to a gene: 7. CDR1 and CDR2 (germline): SGHRS, YFSETQ. DNA for the CDR3: TGCGCCAGCAGAACCGGGACAGGGGGAAATAATGAAAAACTGTTTTTT. It is translated as CASRTGTGGNNEKLFF.

The genes are TRBV2 and TRBJ2-6, with 8 bases that match TRBD1. The junction had 7 bases not matched to a gene; V was cut back by 8 bases and J by 4 bases. The CDR3 loop spans 15 amino acids. Looked up from germline, CDR1 is SNHLY and CDR2 is FYNNEI. CDR3: CASGTGGVGANVLTF. Here the CDR3 DNA reads TGTGCCAGCGGAACAGGGGGAGTCGGGGCCAACGTCCTGACTTTC.

The count of this clone is one. The chain links TRBV7-8 to TRBJ2-2; 8 nucleotides line up with TRBD2. The junction had 11 bases not matched to a gene; V was cut back by 4 bases and J by 4 bases. CDR1 is SGHVS, CDR2 FQNEAQ, per germline. The CDR3 is 17 amino acids. CDR3 protein: CASSSRRFAGGTGELFF. CDR3 coding DNA: TGTGCCAGCAGCTCGCGCCGCTTTGCGGGAGGCACCGGGGAGCTGTTTTTT. The complete variable domain, with remaining parts taken from reference TRBV7-8 and TRBJ2-2, reads GAGVSQSPRYKVAKRGQDVALRCDPISGHVSLFWYQQALGQGPEFLTYFQNEAQLDKSGLPSDRFFAERPEGSVSTLKIQRTQQEDSAVYLCASSSRRFAGGTGELFFGEGSRLTVL.

The chain links TRBV19 to TRBJ1-5; D unclear. Trimming removed 9 bases at V and 5 bases at J, with 14 bases between. The germline V gene encodes CDR1 LNHDA and CDR2 SQIVND (reference sequence). This CDR3 contains 13 residues. This CDR3 reads CASRAGWDQPQHF. The CDR3 region has the DNA TGTGCCAGCCGCGCCGGTTGGGATCAGCCCCAGCATTTT.

The genes are TRBV6-4 and TRBJ2-1; possibly TRBD1 or TRBD2 for D (5 bases each). The V end was cut by 0 bases, the J end by 5 bases, with 8 bases between. CDR1 and CDR2 (germline): MRHNA, SNTAGT. This CDR3 contains 14 residues. The CDR3 loop is CASSDSGTHNEQFF. As DNA, the CDR3 is TGTGCCAGCAGTGACTCTGGGACCCACAATGAGCAGTTCTTC.

This sequence joins TRBV6-5 and TRBJ1-3; no clear D. The V gene lost 4 bases and the J gene lost 0 bases, with 7 bases spanning the gap. The CDR3 runs 14 residues. The germline V gene has CDR1 MNHEY and CDR2 SVGAGI. CDR3 DNA sequence: TGTGCCAGCAGTTCCAGGAACTCTGGAAACACCATATATTTT. This translates into CASSSRNSGNTIYF.

The CDR3 sequence is CASSLPPLTLTDTQYF. Written as DNA, the CDR3 is TGCGCCAGCAGCTTGCCCCCCCTGACTTTGACAGATACGCAGTATTTT. J is TRBJ2-3 and V is TRBV5-1; D is unresolved. The CDR3 sequence is 16 residues long. The germline gives CDR1 SGHRS, CDR2 YFSETQ. Trimming removed 1 base at V and 3 bases at J, with 15 bases between.

In regard to this clone: Within the sample, other DNA sequences also encode this same CDR3. This CDR3 is CASSPAGSYEQYF. The CDR3 DNA follows: TGTGCCAGCTCACCAGCAGGCTCCTACGAGCAGTACTTC. The chain joins TRBV18 to TRBJ2-7; D is uncertain. Deletions cut 2 bases from V and 0 bases from J, with 5 bases between. The V gene's germline CDR1 is KGHSH and CDR2 LQKENI. The CDR3 runs to 13 residues.

With regard to this clone: A much larger clone sits a single nucleotide away, making a read error possible. This rearrangement joins TRBV7-9 to TRBJ2-2; D is undetermined. The CDR3 covers 12 residues. V was pared by 2 bases and J by 2 bases, with 0 bases between. The germline V gene encodes CDR1 SEHNR and CDR2 FQNEAQ (reference sequence). CDR3 loop: CASSLNTGELFF. For the CDR3, the DNA is TGTGCCAGCAGCTTAAACACCGGGGAGCTGTTTTTT. The complete variable domain, with remaining parts taken from reference TRBV7-9 and TRBJ2-2, reads DTGVSQNPRHKITKRGQNVTFRCDPISEHNRLYWYRQTLGQGPEFLTYFQNEAQLEKSRLLSDRFSAERPKGSFSTLEIQRTEQGDSAMYLCASSLNTGELFFGEGSRLTVL.